The rows below give T cell receptor beta chains drawn from one sample of a study of T cells of healthy individuals. MiXCR, run by TCRdb on the 5' RACE reads, gives a single entry per CDR3 protein. Of fewer than 70,000 distinct CDR3 sequences listed, about 14% are singletons. The source is a human donor in good health. Both conserved end residues are trimmed from each CDR3.

CDR3aa	j_gene	v_gene
ASRPAGGPTDTQY	TRBJ2-3	TRBV9
ASSLAYDSNQPQH	TRBJ1-5	TRBV11-2
ASSETVYEQY	TRBJ2-7	TRBV2
ASSQVVADQPQH	TRBJ1-5	TRBV4-1
ASSQEWGRDNSPLH	TRBJ1-6	TRBV4-1
ASSQDTSGHYEQY	TRBJ2-7	TRBV4-3
ASSEIYREEGYT	TRBJ1-2	TRBV25-1
ASRDGNLEKLF	TRBJ1-4	TRBV6-5
ASSLSGCGYT	TRBJ1-2	TRBV12-3/TRBV12-4
ASSLGAGARPDTQY	TRBJ2-3	TRBV7-2
ASSLNAGGARDTQY	TRBJ2-3	TRBV7-2
SARDSEGGYGYT	TRBJ1-2	TRBV20-1
ASGDRSNEKLF	TRBJ1-4	TRBV6-6
ASSVDGANQPQH	TRBJ1-5	TRBV9
ASGLGQELSPLH	TRBJ1-6	TRBV12-5
ASSPPIPEQF	TRBJ2-1	TRBV7-2
ASSLGGGTEAF	TRBJ1-1	TRBV12-3/TRBV12-4
ATSDASYQVVGEDTQY	TRBJ2-3	TRBV24-1
SVVGTDGYT	TRBJ1-2	TRBV29-1
ASSAGLGGDTQY	TRBJ2-3	TRBV9
ASAESSGNTIY	TRBJ1-3	TRBV7-9
ATQRAAMEKTQY	TRBJ2-5	TRBV2
ASSTLGGGRNTGELF	TRBJ2-2	TRBV2
ASSEIRFLNTEAF	TRBJ1-1	TRBV6-1
ASSPTPSGGYNEQF	TRBJ2-1	TRBV3-1
ASSFRWTRDNQPQH	TRBJ1-5	TRBV4-1